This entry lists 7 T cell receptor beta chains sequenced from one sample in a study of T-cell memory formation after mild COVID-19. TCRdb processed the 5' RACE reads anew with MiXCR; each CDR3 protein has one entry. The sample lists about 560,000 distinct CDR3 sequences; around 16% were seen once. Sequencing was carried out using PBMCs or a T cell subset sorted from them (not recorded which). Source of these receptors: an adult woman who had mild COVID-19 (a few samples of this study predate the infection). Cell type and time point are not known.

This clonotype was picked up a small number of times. CDR3 loop: CASSRMGQTGNEQYF. The CDR3 nucleotides are TGTGCCAGCAGCCGGATGGGACAGACGGGCAACGAGCAGTACTTC. This chain joins TRBV3-1 and TRBJ2-7; 7 bases agree with TRBD1. Per germline, CDR1 LGHDT and CDR2 YNNKEL (reference sequence). The CDR3 covers 15 residues. The V segment lost 4 bases and the J segment 5 bases; nucleotides outside the gene matches: 11.

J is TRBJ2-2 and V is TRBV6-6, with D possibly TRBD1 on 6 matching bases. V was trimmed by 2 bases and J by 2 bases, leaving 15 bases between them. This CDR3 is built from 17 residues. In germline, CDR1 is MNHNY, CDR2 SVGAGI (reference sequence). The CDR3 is CASSYGTGTPNTGELFF. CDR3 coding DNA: TGTGCCAGCAGTTACGGGACGGGGACACCCAACACCGGGGAGCTGTTTTTT.

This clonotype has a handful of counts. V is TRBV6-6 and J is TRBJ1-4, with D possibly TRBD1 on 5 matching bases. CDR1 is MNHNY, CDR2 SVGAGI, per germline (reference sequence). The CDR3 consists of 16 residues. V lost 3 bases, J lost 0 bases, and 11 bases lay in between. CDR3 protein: CASSYRGFATNEKLFF. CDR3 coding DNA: TGTGCCAGCAGTTATAGGGGATTTGCAACTAATGAAAAACTGTTTTTT.

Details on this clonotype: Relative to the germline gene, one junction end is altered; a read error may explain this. The CDR3 is CASRISGGGTGTQYF. The CDR3 DNA follows: TGTGCCAGCAGGATTAGCGGGGGCGGCACAGGTACGCAGTATTTT. J is TRBJ2-3 and V is TRBV12-3 or TRBV12-4; 9 nucleotides line up with TRBD2. The CDR3 has 15 residues.

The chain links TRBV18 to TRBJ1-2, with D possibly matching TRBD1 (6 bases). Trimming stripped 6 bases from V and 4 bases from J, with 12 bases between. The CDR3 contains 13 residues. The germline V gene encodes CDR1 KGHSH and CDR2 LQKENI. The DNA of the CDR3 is TGTGCCAGCTCGACCGACAGGAGCTATGGCTACACCTTC. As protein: CASSTDRSYGYTF.

The CDR3 sequence is CASSLWGTGANTEAFF. For the CDR3, the DNA is TGCGCCAGCAGCTTGTGGGGGACAGGGGCAAACACTGAAGCTTTCTTT. The chain has TRBV5-1 and TRBJ1-1, with TRBD1 matching over 10 bases. Germline trimming cut 1 base from V and 2 bases from J; bases unmatched to any gene: 5. The CDR3 spans 16 residues. Per germline, CDR1 SGHRS and CDR2 YFSETQ.

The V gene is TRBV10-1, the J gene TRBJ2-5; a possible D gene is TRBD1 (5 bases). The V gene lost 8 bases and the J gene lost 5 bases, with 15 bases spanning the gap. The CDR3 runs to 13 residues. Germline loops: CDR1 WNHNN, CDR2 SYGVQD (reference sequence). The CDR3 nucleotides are TGCGCCAGCCGCGGCAGGGCGTTGGAGACCCAGTACTTC. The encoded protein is CASRGRALETQYF.